This is a list of T cell receptor beta chains from one sample in a study of blood T cell repertoires in COVID-19. Repertoires were generated with immunoSEQ multiplex PCR, while TCRdb's copy carries only in-frame clones and drops some. The data show tens of thousands of clones, approximately 78% seen once. The sequencing input was peripheral blood. These receptors all stem from a woman aged 80 or over with acute or convalescent COVID-19. CDR3s include the opening cysteine and the closing phenylalanine or tryptophan. A D gene is named only where the DNA matches it firmly. Some rows have no size entry. The others give once, few or many, or a class for an expanded clone.

v_gene,abundance,d_gene,j_gene,CDR3aa,CDR3nt
TRBV6-4,once,.,TRBJ2-6,CASSDSDSSGANVLTF,TGTGCCAGCAGTGACTCGGACAGCTCTGGGGCCAACGTCCTGACTTTC
TRBV7-9,medium-sized,.,TRBJ2-6,CASSRQDISGANVLTF,TGTGCCAGCAGCCGACAGGATATCTCTGGGGCCAACGTCCTGACTTTC
TRBV27,.,TRBD1,TRBJ1-1,CASSTSRTGTAFF,TGTGCCAGCAGTACGTCCCGGACAGGGACGGCTTTCTTT
TRBV3-1/TRBV3-2,.,.,TRBJ2-1,CASSAGVGEQFF,TGTGCCAGCAGCGCAGGGGTCGGTGAGCAGTTCTTC
TRBV28,.,.,TRBJ1-6,CASSLGQGGNSPLHF,TGTGCCAGCAGTTTAGGCCAGGGAGGGAATTCACCCCTCCACTTT
TRBV20-1,.,TRBD1,TRBJ1-2,CSASRQGGVGGYTF,TGCAGTGCCAGTCGACAGGGCGGAGTGGGTGGCTACACCTTC
TRBV2,.,.,TRBJ2-5,CASRLRGARVQETQYF,TGTGCCAGCAGACTACGGGGGGCTAGGGTCCAAGAGACCCAGTACTTC
TRBV25-1,.,.,TRBJ1-4,CASSDWDIATNEKLFF,TGTGCCAGCAGTGATTGGGACATAGCAACTAATGAAAAACTGTTTTTT
TRBV5-6,.,TRBD1,TRBJ1-6,CASSVIQGQNSPLHF,TGTGCCAGCAGTGTAATACAGGGACAGAATTCACCCCTCCACTTT
TRBV10-2,.,.,TRBJ1-5,CASSEWGGNQPQHF,TGCGCCAGCAGTGAATGGGGCGGCAATCAGCCCCAGCATTTT
TRBV6-6,.,TRBD1,TRBJ1-6,CASSSSRDRDGSPLHF,TGTGCCAGCAGTTCGTCCCGGGACAGGGACGGTTCACCCCTCCACTTT
TRBV27,.,.,TRBJ2-2,CATRPGISTGELFF,TGTGCCACCCGCCCAGGGATTAGCACCGGGGAGCTGTTTTTT
TRBV11-2,.,.,TRBJ2-3,CASSLPLAQWDTQYF,TGTGCCAGCAGCTTACCCCTCGCCCAGTGGGATACGCAGTATTTT
TRBV28,.,TRBD2,TRBJ2-7,CASSQLGLGKAQYF,TGTGCCAGCAGCCAACTGGGACTAGGAAAAGCGCAGTACTTC
TRBV5-1,.,TRBD1,TRBJ1-5,CASSLGDRAQPQHF,TGCGCCAGCAGCTTGGGGGACAGGGCTCAGCCCCAGCATTTT
TRBV28,.,TRBD1,TRBJ2-4,CASTSIGTGWGKNIQYF,TGTGCCAGCACCTCCATCGGGACAGGGTGGGGCAAAAACATTCAGTACTTC